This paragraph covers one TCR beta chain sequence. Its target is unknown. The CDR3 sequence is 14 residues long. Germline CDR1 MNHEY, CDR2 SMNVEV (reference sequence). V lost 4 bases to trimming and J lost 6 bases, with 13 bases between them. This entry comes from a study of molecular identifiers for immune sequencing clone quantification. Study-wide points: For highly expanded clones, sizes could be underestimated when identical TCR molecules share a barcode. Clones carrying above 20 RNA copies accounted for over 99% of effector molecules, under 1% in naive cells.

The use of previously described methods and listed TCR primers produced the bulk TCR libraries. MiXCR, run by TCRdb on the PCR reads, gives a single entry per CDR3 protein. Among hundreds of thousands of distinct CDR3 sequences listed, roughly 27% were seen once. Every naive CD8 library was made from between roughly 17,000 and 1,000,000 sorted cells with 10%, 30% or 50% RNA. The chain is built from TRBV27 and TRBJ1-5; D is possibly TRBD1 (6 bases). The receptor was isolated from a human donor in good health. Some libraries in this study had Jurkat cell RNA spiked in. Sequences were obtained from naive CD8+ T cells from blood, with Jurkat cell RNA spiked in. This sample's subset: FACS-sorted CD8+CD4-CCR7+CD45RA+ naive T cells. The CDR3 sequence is CASSSSQGIQPQHF. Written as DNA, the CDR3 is TGTGCCAGCAGTTCCTCACAGGGCATTCAGCCCCAGCATTTT.